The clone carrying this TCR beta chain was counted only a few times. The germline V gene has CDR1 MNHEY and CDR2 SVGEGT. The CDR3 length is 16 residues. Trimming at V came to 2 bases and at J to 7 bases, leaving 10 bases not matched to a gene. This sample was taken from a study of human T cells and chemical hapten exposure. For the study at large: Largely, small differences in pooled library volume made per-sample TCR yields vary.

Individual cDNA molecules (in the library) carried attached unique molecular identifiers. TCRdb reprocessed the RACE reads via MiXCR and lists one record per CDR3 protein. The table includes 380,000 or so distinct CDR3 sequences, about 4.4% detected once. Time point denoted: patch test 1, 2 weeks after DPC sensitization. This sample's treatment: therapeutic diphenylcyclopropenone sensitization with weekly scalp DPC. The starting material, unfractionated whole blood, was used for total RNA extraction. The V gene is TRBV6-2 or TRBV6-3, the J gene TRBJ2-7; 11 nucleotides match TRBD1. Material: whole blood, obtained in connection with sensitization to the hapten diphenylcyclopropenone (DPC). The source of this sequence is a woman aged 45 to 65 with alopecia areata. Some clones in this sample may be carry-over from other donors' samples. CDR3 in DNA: TGTGCCAGCAGTTACCCAGGGACAGGGGGTAGAGGTGAGCAGTACTTC. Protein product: CASSYPGTGGRGEQYF.